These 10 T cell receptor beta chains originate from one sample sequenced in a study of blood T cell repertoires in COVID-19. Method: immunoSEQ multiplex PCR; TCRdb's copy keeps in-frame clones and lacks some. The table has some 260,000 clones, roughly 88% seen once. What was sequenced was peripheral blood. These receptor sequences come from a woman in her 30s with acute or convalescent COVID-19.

The CDR3 DNA follows: TGTGCCATCAGTCAGGACACTGAAGCTTTCTTT. Translated: CAISQDTEAFF. The chain combines TRBV10-3 with TRBJ1-1; no clear D. The CDR3 has 11 residues. Germline V lookup: CDR1 ENHRY, CDR2 SYGVKD. The V end lost 5 bases, the J end lost 3 bases, and 4 bases lay between the germline ends.

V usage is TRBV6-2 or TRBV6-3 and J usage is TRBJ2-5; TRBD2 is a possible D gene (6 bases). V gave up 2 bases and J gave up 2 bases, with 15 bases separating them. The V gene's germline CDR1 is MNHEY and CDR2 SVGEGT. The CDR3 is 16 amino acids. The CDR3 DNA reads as TGTGCCAGCAGTTACGGGGGTAGCGGCCATCAAGAGACCCAGTACTTC. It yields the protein CASSYGGSGHQETQYF.

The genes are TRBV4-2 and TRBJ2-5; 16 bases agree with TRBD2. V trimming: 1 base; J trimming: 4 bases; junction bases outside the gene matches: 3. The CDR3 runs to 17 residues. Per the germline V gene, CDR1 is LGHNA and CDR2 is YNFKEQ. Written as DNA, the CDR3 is TGTGCCAGCAGCCAAGTAGGGACTAGCGGGAGGGGAGAGACCCAGTACTTC. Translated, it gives CASSQVGTSGRGETQYF.

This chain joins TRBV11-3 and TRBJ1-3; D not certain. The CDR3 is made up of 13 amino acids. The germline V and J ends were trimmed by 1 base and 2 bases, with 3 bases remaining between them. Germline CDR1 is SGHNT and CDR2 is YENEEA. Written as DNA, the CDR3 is TGTGCCAGCAGCTTAGCCACTGGAAACACCATATATTTT. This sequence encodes CASSLATGNTIYF.

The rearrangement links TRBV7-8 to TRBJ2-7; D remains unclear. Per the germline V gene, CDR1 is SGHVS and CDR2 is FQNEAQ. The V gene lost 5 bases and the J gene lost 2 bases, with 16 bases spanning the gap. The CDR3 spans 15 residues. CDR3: CASSKRLAVTYEQYF. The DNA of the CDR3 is TGTGCCAGCAGCAAACGGTTGGCGGTTACCTACGAGCAGTACTTC.

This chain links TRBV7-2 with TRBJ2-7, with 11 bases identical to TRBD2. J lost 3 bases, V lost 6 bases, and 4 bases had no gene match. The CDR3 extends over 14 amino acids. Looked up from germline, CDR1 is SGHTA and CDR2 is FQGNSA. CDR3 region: CASSRGTSGYEQYF. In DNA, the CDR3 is TGTGCCAGCAGTCGCGGGACTAGCGGCTACGAGCAGTACTTC.

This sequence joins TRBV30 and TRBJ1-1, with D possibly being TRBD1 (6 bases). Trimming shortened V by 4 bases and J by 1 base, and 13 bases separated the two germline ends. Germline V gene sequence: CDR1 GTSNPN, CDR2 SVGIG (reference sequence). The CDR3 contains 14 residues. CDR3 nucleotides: TGTGCCTGGAAACCGGGACACCGGAACACTGAAGCTTTCTTT. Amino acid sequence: CAWKPGHRNTEAFF. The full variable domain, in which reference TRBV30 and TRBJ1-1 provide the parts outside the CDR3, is SQTIHQWPATLVQPVGSPLSLECTVEGTSNPNLYWYRQAAGRGLQLLFYSVGIGQISSEVPQNLSASRPQDRQFILSSKKLLLSDSGFYLCAWKPGHRNTEAFFGQGTRLTVV.

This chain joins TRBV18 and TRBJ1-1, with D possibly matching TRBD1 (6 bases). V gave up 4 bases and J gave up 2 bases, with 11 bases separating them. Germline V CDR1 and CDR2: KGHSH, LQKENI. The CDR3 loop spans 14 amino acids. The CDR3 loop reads CASSLTGFNTEAFF. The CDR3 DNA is TGTGCCAGCTCACTTACAGGGTTTAACACTGAAGCTTTCTTT.

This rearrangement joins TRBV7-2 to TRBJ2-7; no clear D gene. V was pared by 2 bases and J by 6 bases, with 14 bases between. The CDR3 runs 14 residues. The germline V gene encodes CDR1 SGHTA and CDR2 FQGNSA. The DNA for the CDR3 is TGTGCCAGCAGCTTATTGTCCGCTAGGTCCGAGCAGTACTTC. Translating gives CASSLLSARSEQYF.

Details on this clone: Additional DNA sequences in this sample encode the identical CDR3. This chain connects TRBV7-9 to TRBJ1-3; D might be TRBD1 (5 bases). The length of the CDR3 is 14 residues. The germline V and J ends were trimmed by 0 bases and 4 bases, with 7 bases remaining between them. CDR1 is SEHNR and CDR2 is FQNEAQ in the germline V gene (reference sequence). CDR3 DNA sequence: TGTGCCAGCAGCTTAGCGTCAGGGGGAAACACCATATATTTT. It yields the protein CASSLASGGNTIYF.